The 28 T cell receptor beta chains below come from one sample, sequenced in a study of blood T cell repertoires in COVID-19. The protocol was immunoSEQ multiplex PCR, while the TCRdb copy is restricted to in-frame clones and leaves out a portion. The table includes 90,000 to 120,000 clones, roughly 80% detected once. Sequenced input: peripheral blood. The receptors stem from a woman older than 75 with active or convalescent COVID-19.

V usage is TRBV20-1 and J usage is TRBJ1-5, with D possibly being TRBD1 (5 bases). V lost 5 bases and J 5 bases, leaving 7 bases between the germline ends. The CDR3 is 11 residues long. Germline-derived CDR1 and CDR2 are DFQATT and SNEGSKA (reference sequence). The CDR3 region has the DNA TGCAGTGCTGGGGGGGATCAGCCCCAGCATTTT. Amino acids: CSAGGDQPQHF.

The rearrangement joins TRBV18 to TRBJ2-3; D ambiguous. V was shortened by 5 bases and J by 3 bases, with 3 bases between the two germline ends. Germline V CDR1 and CDR2: KGHSH, LQKENI. The CDR3 length is 11 residues. In DNA, the CDR3 is TGTGCCAGCTCATCAACAGATACGCAGTATTTT. Amino acid sequence: CASSSTDTQYF.

V and J are TRBV27 and TRBJ2-3, with TRBD1 matching 9 bases. Germline CDR1 MNHEY, CDR2 SMNVEV (reference sequence). V gave up 3 bases and J gave up 4 bases; unmatched junction bases: 5. The CDR3 has 15 residues. CDR3: CASSFGGQGADTQYF. The CDR3 region has the DNA TGTGCCAGCAGTTTCGGGGGACAGGGCGCAGATACGCAGTATTTT.

J is TRBJ1-5 and V is TRBV5-6; tentatively, D is TRBD1 (6 bases). Per germline, CDR1 SGHDT and CDR2 YYEEEE. This CDR3 comprises 16 residues. V dropped 1 base and J dropped 3 bases, with 14 bases sitting between them. CDR3 protein: CASSLMADSTNQPQHF. CDR3 sequence (DNA): TGTGCCAGCAGCTTGATGGCGGACAGTACCAATCAGCCCCAGCATTTT.

This chain links TRBV6-5 with TRBJ2-7; D is ambiguous. V was clipped by 2 bases and J by 3 bases, with 14 bases between them. The CDR3 is 15 residues long. CDR1 MNHEY and CDR2 SVGAGI come from the germline V gene. CDR3 in amino acids: CASSYAPPGNYEQYF. As DNA, the CDR3 is TGTGCCAGCAGTTACGCCCCCCCAGGAAACTACGAGCAGTACTTC.

Here the CDR3 DNA reads TGTGCCATCAGTGGTGGAAGGACAGGCACCTACGAGCAGTACTTC. Residues: CAISGGRTGTYEQYF. V is TRBV10-3 and J is TRBJ2-7, with 7 bases matching TRBD1. Trimming cost V 4 bases and J 2 bases; bases outside gene matches: 8. Germline V CDR1 and CDR2: ENHRY, SYGVKD. The CDR3 extends over 15 amino acids.

The chain recombines TRBV9 with TRBJ2-2; tentatively, D is TRBD1 (5 bases). Germline V lookup: CDR1 SGDLS, CDR2 YYNGEE. This CDR3 spans 16 amino acids. V lost 4 bases to trimming and J lost 0 bases, with 13 bases between them. The CDR3: CASSSIREANTGELFF. In DNA form, the CDR3 reads TGTGCCAGCAGCTCAATCAGGGAAGCGAACACCGGGGAGCTGTTTTTT.

The chain joins TRBV28 to TRBJ1-4; D not certain. V was cut by 5 bases and J by 7 bases, with 14 bases left in between. Germline CDR1 reads MDHEN; CDR2 reads SYDVKM. The CDR3 has 14 residues. CDR3: CASSPGGPGEKLFF. The CDR3 DNA is TGTGCCAGCAGTCCCGGAGGCCCAGGTGAAAAACTGTTTTTT.

CDR3 residues: CASSRDSMADTQYF. DNA of the CDR3: TGTGCCAGCTCACGGGACAGTATGGCAGATACGCAGTATTTT. This chain connects TRBV18 to TRBJ2-3; 7 nucleotides align to TRBD1. CDR3 length: 14 amino acids. Trimming took 4 bases from V and 4 from J; bases not matched to a gene: 5. The germline V gene encodes CDR1 KGHSH and CDR2 LQKENI.

This chain connects TRBV28 to TRBJ1-2; D remains ambiguous. This CDR3 has 17 residues. Trimming shortened V by 1 base and J by 1 base, and 16 bases separated the two germline ends. Germline V CDR1 and CDR2: MDHEN, SYDVKM. The CDR3 bases are TGTGCCAGCAGTTTATCCCTTCGCAGATATCATAACTATGGCTACACCTTC. Translation gives CASSLSLRRYHNYGYTF.

CDR3 DNA: TGTGCCAGCAACAAAAAGGAAAAACTGTTTTTT. Protein: CASNKKEKLFF. The chain is built from TRBV28 and TRBJ1-4; D remains ambiguous. The length of the CDR3 is 11 residues. Germline assignment: CDR1 MDHEN and CDR2 SYDVKM. Deletions cut 7 bases from V and 8 bases from J, with 8 bases between.

The rearrangement joins TRBV5-1 to TRBJ1-3, with 7 bases identical to TRBD1. CDR1 SGHRS and CDR2 YFSETQ come from the germline V gene. There are 17 residues in the CDR3. After removal of 3 bases from V and 0 bases from J, the junction contained 9 bases not matched to a gene. Here the CDR3 DNA reads TGCGCCAGCAGCTCCGTCCAGGGGGGCCCCTCTGGAAACACCATATATTTT. Translating it yields CASSSVQGGPSGNTIYF.

The chain is built from TRBV28 and TRBJ1-2; TRBD1 matches at 9 bases. Germline V CDR1 and CDR2: MDHEN, SYDVKM. The CDR3 length is 15 residues. The ends lost 5 bases at V and 8 bases at J; junction bases unmatched: 12. CDR3 sequence (DNA): TGTGCCAGCAGTCTCCCCGGGACAGGGTTGCGGGGCTACACCTTC. This gives the protein CASSLPGTGLRGYTF.

V is TRBV7-3 and J is TRBJ1-1; 7 bases map to TRBD1. This CDR3 comprises 16 residues. V lost 6 bases, J lost 0 bases, and 10 bases stayed unmatched. CDR1 is SGHTA, CDR2 FQGTGA, per germline. The CDR3, as DNA: TGTGCCAGCAGTCTATCCGGGACAGCCATGAACACTGAAGCTTTCTTT. Amino acid sequence: CASSLSGTAMNTEAFF.

The chain employs TRBV7-2 and TRBJ2-1; 9 positions match TRBD2. The ends lost 2 bases at V and 7 bases at J; junction bases unmatched: 6. In germline, CDR1 is SGHTA, CDR2 FQGNSA. The CDR3 totals 15 residues. Here the CDR3 DNA reads TGTGCCAGCAGCTTAAGGGCGGGGGGGGAAAATGAGCAGTTCTTC. This gives the protein CASSLRAGGENEQFF.

V gene TRBV6-2 or TRBV6-3 combines with J gene TRBJ1-2, with D possibly being TRBD1 (5 bases). The CDR3 is 15 residues long. V was cut by 5 bases and J by 7 bases, with 20 bases left in between. Germline V CDR1 and CDR2: MNHEY, SVGEGT. The CDR3 nucleotides read TGTGCCAGCAGTATCGACGACTTCGACAGTACTGGCTACACCTTC. Translation: CASSIDDFDSTGYTF.

The chain carries TRBV5-1 and TRBJ1-5; TRBD1 matches 7 bases. This CDR3 is built from 16 residues. Germline lookup yields CDR1 SGHRS and CDR2 YFSETQ. V was pared by 0 bases and J by 6 bases, with 9 bases of the junction left unmatched. As DNA, the CDR3 is TGCGCCAGCAGCTTGGACGTAGGGGGCTCGGGTCAGCCCCAGCATTTT. Residues: CASSLDVGGSGQPQHF.

This chain links TRBV20-1 with TRBJ1-2, with TRBD1 as a possible D gene (5 bases). Trimming cost V 3 bases and J 2 bases, with 10 bases left between them. Germline CDR1 and CDR2: DFQATT and SNEGSKA (reference sequence). The CDR3 sequence is 13 residues long. The CDR3 loop reads CSASTRVNYGYTF. CDR3 nucleotide sequence: TGCAGTGCTAGTACCAGGGTAAACTATGGCTACACCTTC.

The table lists this clone with a few counts. The V call is TRBV28, the J call TRBJ2-7, with 9 bases lining up with TRBD2. CDR1 is MDHEN, CDR2 SYDVKM, per germline. This CDR3 region has 16 residues. The J segment lost 0 bases and the V segment lost 5 bases, leaving 8 bases of the junction unmatched. This chain's CDR3 is CASSPLAGRPSYEQYF. DNA for the CDR3: TGTGCCAGCAGTCCCCTAGCGGGGCGTCCCTCCTACGAGCAGTACTTC.

V is TRBV7-2 and J is TRBJ1-2; unclear D gene. Germline values: CDR1 SGHTA, CDR2 FQGNSA. V lost 5 bases, J lost 7 bases, and 17 bases lay in between. The CDR3 is 14 residues long. The CDR3 coding sequence is TGTGCCAGCAGCCGCCCCGGAGCCCATGGTGGCTACACCTTC. It is translated as CASSRPGAHGGYTF.

V and J are TRBV2 and TRBJ1-1, with 7 bases lining up with TRBD1. The CDR3 covers 18 residues. Germline V gene lookup returns CDR1 SNHLY and CDR2 FYNNEI. J was trimmed by 12 bases and V by 3 bases; bases with no gene match: 25. The CDR3 DNA sequence: TGTGCCAGCAGTGAGTTTTTGGTAAATAGAAAAGGGGGCCGGGGGCCTTTCTTT. This translates into CASSEFLVNRKGGRGPFF. The whole variable domain, remainder taken from reference TRBV2 and TRBJ1-1, is EPEVTQTPSHQVTQMGQEVILRCVPISNHLYFYWYRQILGQKVEFLVSFYNNEISEKSEIFDDQFSVERPDGSNFTLKIRSTKLEDSAMYFCASSEFLVNRKGGRGPFFGQGTRLTVV.

The chain carries TRBV6-2 or TRBV6-3 and TRBJ2-7, with 8 nucleotides matching TRBD2. Germline values: CDR1 MNHEY, CDR2 SVGEGT. The CDR3 runs 14 residues. Unmatched junction bases numbered 6, after V lost 6 bases and J lost 2 bases. In DNA form, the CDR3 reads TGTGCCAGCAGCCCCGGGACTAGGGCCTACGAGCAGTACTTC. It yields the protein CASSPGTRAYEQYF.

The chain couples TRBV7-3 to TRBJ1-6, with 7 bases aligning to TRBD1. This CDR3 comprises 16 residues. Per germline, CDR1 SGHTA and CDR2 FQGTGA. V was pared by 5 bases and J by 5 bases, with 9 bases of the junction left unmatched. CDR3 in amino acids: CASSPDRENDNSPLHF. Here the CDR3 DNA reads TGTGCCAGCAGCCCCGACAGGGAGAATGATAATTCACCCCTCCACTTT. The whole variable domain, filled in from reference TRBV7-3 and TRBJ1-6, reads GAGVSQTPSNKVTEKGKYVELRCDPISGHTALYWYRQSLGQGPEFLIYFQGTGAADDSGLPNDRFFAVRPEGSVSTLKIQRTERGDSAVYLCASSPDRENDNSPLHFGNGTRLTVT.

This rearrangement joins TRBV28 to TRBJ1-2; D is unresolved. CDR3 length: 11 amino acids. Germline assignment: CDR1 MDHEN and CDR2 SYDVKM. V lost 4 bases and J 5 bases, leaving 5 bases between the germline ends. This chain's CDR3 is CASSWEYGYTF. CDR3 nucleotide sequence: TGTGCCAGCAGTTGGGAGTATGGCTACACCTTC.

The chain's CDR3 is CASSLSRDRGNEQFF. The DNA for the CDR3 is TGTGCCAGCAGCTTGTCCCGGGACAGGGGAAATGAGCAGTTCTTC. The chain carries TRBV7-6 and TRBJ2-1, with 10 bases aligning to TRBD1. Unmatched junction bases numbered 6, after V lost 3 bases and J lost 7 bases. The CDR3 runs to 15 residues. Germline-derived CDR1 and CDR2 are SGHVS and FNYEAQ. Variable domain in full (rest from reference TRBV7-6 and TRBJ2-1): GAGVSQSPRYKVTKRGQDVALRCDPISGHVSLYWYRQALGQGPEFLTYFNYEAQQDKSGLPNDRFSAERPEGSISTLTIQRTEQRDSAMYRCASSLSRDRGNEQFFGPGTRLTVL.

The chain combines TRBV19 with TRBJ1-5, with TRBD1 matching 7 bases. The CDR3 extends over 14 amino acids. Looked up from germline, CDR1 is LNHDA and CDR2 is SQIVND (reference sequence). The V gene end was trimmed by 2 bases and the J gene end by 4 bases; junction bases not matched to a gene: 2. This chain's CDR3 is CASSIRTGNQPQHF. In nucleotides, the CDR3 is TGTGCCAGTAGTATACGGACAGGTAATCAGCCCCAGCATTTT.

V and J are TRBV11-3 and TRBJ2-1; 8 nucleotides line up with TRBD2. J was trimmed by 0 bases and V by 5 bases; bases with no gene match: 9. CDR1 is SGHNT, CDR2 YENEEA, per germline. The CDR3 is made up of 17 amino acids. The CDR3 DNA follows: TGTGCCAGCAGCCGGGGGGGAAGTTCGAGCTCCTACAATGAGCAGTTCTTC. Encoded protein: CASSRGGSSSSYNEQFF.

This clone was observed once. The rearrangement joins TRBV28 to TRBJ2-3, with a weak D call TRBD2 (6 bases). The CDR3 loop spans 14 amino acids. The V end lost 5 bases, the J end lost 4 bases, and 13 bases lay between the germline ends. CDR1 and CDR2 (germline): MDHEN, SYDVKM. The CDR3 nucleotides read TGTGCCAGCAGTGTGGCGGGGAGGCCAGATACGCAGTATTTT. Translated: CASSVAGRPDTQYF.